This note documents a single T cell receptor (beta chain) sequence. Using immunoSEQ multiplex PCR, the repertoire was profiled, and TCRdb retains in-frame clones only, with some absent. The sample lists 70,000 or so clones; approximately 86% were seen once. The record originates from a study of OX40 agonist ivuxolimab in advanced cancers. Study-level information: Three individuals attained partial responses, comprising one hepatocellular carcinoma case and two cutaneous melanoma cases.

Trimming removed 4 bases at V and 6 bases at J, with 19 bases between. The CDR3 has 15 amino acids. In germline, CDR1 is GTSNPN, CDR2 SVGIG (reference sequence). This chain joins TRBV30 and TRBJ2-4; tentatively, D is TRBD1 or TRBD2 (7 bases each). The sequencing used CD4+ or CD8+ T cells sorted from blood, collected in a trial of the OX40 agonist ivuxolimab. The clonotype originates from an adult with an advanced solid tumor such as melanoma, head and neck, liver or kidney cancer. CDR3 region: CAWTLQGGQRNIQYF. DNA of the CDR3: TGTGCCTGGACCCTCCAGGGGGGGCAGAGAAACATTCAGTACTTC.